The 20 T cell receptor beta chains reported below all come from one sample, sequenced in a study of blood T cell repertoires in COVID-19. Sequencing was performed with immunoSEQ multiplex PCR; in TCRdb, only in-frame clones are kept and a portion is missing. The repertoire holds 200,000 or so clones, with roughly 88% as singletons. Sequenced: peripheral blood. These receptors all come from a human donor in a cohort sampled during active COVID-19.

The V call is TRBV10-1, the J call TRBJ2-1, with 14 bases aligning to TRBD2. Losses at the gene ends were 2 bases for V and 6 bases for J; bases not matched to a gene: 6. The CDR3 contains 17 residues. Germline CDR1 reads WNHNN; CDR2 reads SYGVQD (reference sequence). The CDR3 protein is CASSEARLAGGPNEQFF. CDR3 sequence (DNA): TGCGCCAGCAGTGAGGCAAGACTAGCGGGAGGGCCCAATGAGCAGTTCTTC.

This clone has a handful of counts. The J gene is TRBJ2-1, the V gene TRBV3-1 (or the pseudogene TRBV3-2); 10 bases fit TRBD2. The germline V gene has CDR1 LGHDT and CDR2 YNNKEL (reference sequence). The CDR3 is made up of 14 amino acids. Trimming at V came to 3 bases and at J to 9 bases, leaving 5 bases not matched to a gene. The CDR3 protein is CASSQLAGVGEQFF. Written as DNA, the CDR3 is TGTGCCAGCAGCCAGCTAGCGGGAGTGGGTGAGCAGTTCTTC.

V and J are TRBV28 and TRBJ2-3, with D unclear. Trimming shortened V by 6 bases and J by 5 bases, and 18 bases separated the two germline ends. CDR1 and CDR2 (germline): MDHEN, SYDVKM. The CDR3 runs to 15 residues. The CDR3 DNA follows: TGTGCCAGCAGGAGGTGGGTCCGAGGTGGAGATACGCAGTATTTT. As protein: CASRRWVRGGDTQYF.

The chain carries TRBV19 and TRBJ2-2; 7 nucleotides align to TRBD2. With V trimmed by 4 bases and J by 4 bases, 3 bases remained unmatched. Germline V CDR1 and CDR2: LNHDA, SQIVND (reference sequence). The CDR3 is 14 amino acids. The CDR3 loop reads CASSKQRGTGELFF. CDR3 coding DNA: TGTGCCAGTAGTAAACAGCGGGGCACCGGGGAGCTGTTTTTT.

This chain uses TRBV4-1 with TRBJ2-7; 7 nucleotides match TRBD1. The CDR3 has 15 residues. The V gene end was trimmed by 1 base and the J gene end by 6 bases; junction bases not matched to a gene: 9. Per germline, CDR1 MGHRA and CDR2 YSYEKL. CDR3 DNA: TGCGCCAGCAGCCAAGTTATCAGGGGGAGTACCGAGCAGTACTTC. Translating gives CASSQVIRGSTEQYF.

The J gene is TRBJ2-3, the V gene TRBV18; 7 bases are a match to TRBD1. This CDR3 has 15 residues. The V segment lost 0 bases and the J segment 1 base; nucleotides outside the gene matches: 1. Germline values: CDR1 KGHSH, CDR2 LQKENI. CDR3 sequence: CASSPPGQRTDTQYF. CDR3 nucleotide sequence: TGTGCCAGCTCACCACCGGGACAGCGCACAGATACGCAGTATTTT.

The chain has TRBV18 and TRBJ2-5, with 11 bases identical to TRBD2. With 6 bases clipped from V and 1 base from J, the junction kept 7 bases outside the gene matches. There are 16 residues in the CDR3. The germline V gene has CDR1 KGHSH and CDR2 LQKENI. In nucleotides, the CDR3 is TGTGCCAGCTCTCGAACTAGCGGGGGACCCCAAGAGACCCAGTACTTC. It translates to CASSRTSGGPQETQYF.

V and J are TRBV7-2 and TRBJ2-2; 14 positions agree with TRBD2. V shed 5 bases, J shed 5 bases, and the junction held 4 bases outside the gene matches. This CDR3 has 16 residues. Germline CDR1 reads SGHTA; CDR2 reads FQGNSA. CDR3 protein: CASSPTSGRGTGELFF. CDR3 DNA: TGTGCCAGCAGCCCGACTAGCGGGAGGGGTACCGGGGAGCTGTTTTTT.

This clone was counted a few times. The V gene is TRBV5-4, the J gene TRBJ1-1, with 7 bases matching TRBD1. V lost 3 bases to trimming and J lost 3 bases; unmatched junction nucleotides: 8. The CDR3 totals 15 residues. Germline V gene sequence: CDR1 SGHNT, CDR2 YYREEE (reference sequence). The CDR3 nucleotides read TGTGCCAGCAGCTATGGACAGGAGGGGGACACTGAAGCTTTCTTT. This encodes CASSYGQEGDTEAFF.

The V and J genes are TRBV6-5 and TRBJ2-7, with a tentative D call TRBD1 (6 bases). Germline CDR1 reads MNHEY; CDR2 reads SVGAGI. V was clipped by 6 bases and J by 6 bases, with 12 bases between them. The CDR3 has 12 residues. The DNA for the CDR3 is TGTGCCAGCAGCAGGGGTTCGGGCGAGCAGTACTTC. Translated, it gives CASSRGSGEQYF.

V usage is TRBV30 and J usage is TRBJ1-6, with 9 bases that match TRBD1. Trimming cost V 5 bases and J 8 bases; bases outside gene matches: 1. This CDR3 is built from 12 residues. Germline CDR1 reads GTSNPN; CDR2 reads SVGIG (reference sequence). CDR3 nucleotides: TGTGCCTGGGGACAGGGGTATTCACCCCTCCACTTT. As protein: CAWGQGYSPLHF.

The chain is built from TRBV6-6 and TRBJ1-2; D is unclear. The germline V gene has CDR1 MNHNY and CDR2 SVGAGI (reference sequence). This CDR3 region has 16 residues. Deletions cut 6 bases from V and 0 bases from J, with 17 bases between. CDR3 coding DNA: TGTGCCAGCAGCTCAACCCCTAGAGAAACTAACTATGGCTACACCTTC. Its protein product is CASSSTPRETNYGYTF.

The rearrangement uses TRBV27 and TRBJ2-7, with 7 bases lining up with TRBD1. The CDR3 contains 15 residues. V dropped 3 bases and J dropped 1; count of bases not matched to a gene: 6. CDR1 and CDR2 (germline): MNHEY, SMNVEV (reference sequence). The CDR3 is CASSLGRGLSYEQYF. The CDR3 DNA is TGTGCCAGCAGTTTGGGCAGGGGGTTATCCTACGAGCAGTACTTC.

The chain has TRBV5-1 and TRBJ2-2, with D perhaps matching TRBD1 (5 bases). V shed 7 bases and J shed 5 bases, with 9 bases lying between them. The CDR3 totals 12 residues. CDR1 SGHRS and CDR2 YFSETQ come from the germline V gene. The CDR3 bases are TGCGCCAGCTTTAGGGGAACCGGGGAGCTGTTTTTT. Its translation: CASFRGTGELFF.

The chain has TRBV6-6 and TRBJ2-7; 7 bases align to TRBD2. Germline CDR1 reads MNHNY; CDR2 reads SVGAGI (reference sequence). This CDR3 comprises 14 residues. V lost 2 bases to trimming and J lost 8 bases; unmatched junction nucleotides: 9. The CDR3 nucleotides are TGTGCCAGCAGTTACGCCCCTGGGAGGGAGCAGCAGTACTTC. Translation gives CASSYAPGREQQYF.

This clone came up once. This sequence joins TRBV24-1 and TRBJ2-1; 15 positions agree with TRBD2. CDR1 and CDR2 from the germline V gene are KGHDR and SFDVKD. Trimming removed 5 bases from V and 4 bases from J; junction bases left unmatched: 14. There are 20 residues in the CDR3. In DNA form, the CDR3 reads TGTGCCACCAGTGCCTTCAACAGGGGGACTAGCGGGAGGTGGTACAATGAGCAGTTCTTC. Protein product: CATSAFNRGTSGRWYNEQFF.

V and J are TRBV7-9 and TRBJ1-2, with 7 bases matching TRBD1. The CDR3 runs to 14 residues. Trimming removed 2 bases from V and 7 bases from J; junction bases left unmatched: 7. Germline V CDR1 and CDR2: SEHNR, FQNEAQ (reference sequence). CDR3 DNA sequence: TGTGCCAGCAGCTTAATAGGGACAGAGGCTGGCTACACCTTC. Translation gives CASSLIGTEAGYTF.

This clone appeared once. The rearrangement uses TRBV24-1 and TRBJ2-3; 8 bases align to TRBD2. Germline V gene lookup returns CDR1 KGHDR and CDR2 SFDVKD. Trimming removed 6 bases from V and 3 bases from J; junction bases left unmatched: 4. The CDR3 totals 14 residues. The CDR3: CATSRSGNTDTQYF. The CDR3 DNA is TGTGCCACCAGTCGTAGCGGGAATACAGATACGCAGTATTTT.

The DNA for the CDR3 is TGTGCCAGCAGTTTATCGTACGGGGGGAGCCGGAATTCACCCCTCCACTTT. This sequence encodes CASSLSYGGSRNSPLHF. The chain has TRBV27 and TRBJ1-6; tentative D call: TRBD1 (5 bases). From germline, CDR1 is MNHEY and CDR2 SMNVEV (reference sequence). The CDR3 spans 17 residues. The V end was cut by 0 bases, the J end by 7 bases, with 16 bases between.

This clone was observed once. This sequence joins TRBV4-2 and TRBJ2-3; D might be TRBD1 (5 bases). V was shortened by 3 bases and J by 1 base, with 8 bases between the two germline ends. The CDR3 runs 14 residues. CDR1 and CDR2 from the germline V gene are LGHNA and YNFKEQ. The CDR3 reads CASSHQTGTDTQYF. The CDR3 DNA follows: TGTGCCAGCAGCCACCAGACAGGCACAGATACGCAGTATTTT.